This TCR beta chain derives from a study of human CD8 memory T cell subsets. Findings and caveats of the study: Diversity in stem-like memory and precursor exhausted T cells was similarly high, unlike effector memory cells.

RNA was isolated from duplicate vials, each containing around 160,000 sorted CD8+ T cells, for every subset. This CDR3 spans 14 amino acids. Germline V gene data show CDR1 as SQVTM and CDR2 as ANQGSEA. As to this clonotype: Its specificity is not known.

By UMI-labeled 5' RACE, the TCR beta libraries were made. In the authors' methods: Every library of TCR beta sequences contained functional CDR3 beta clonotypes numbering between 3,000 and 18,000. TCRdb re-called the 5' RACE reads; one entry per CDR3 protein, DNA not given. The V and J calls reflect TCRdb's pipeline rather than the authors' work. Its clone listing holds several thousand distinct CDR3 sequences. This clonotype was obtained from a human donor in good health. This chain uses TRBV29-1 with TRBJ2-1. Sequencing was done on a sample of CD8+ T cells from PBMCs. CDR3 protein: CSVDTSQPHDEQFF.